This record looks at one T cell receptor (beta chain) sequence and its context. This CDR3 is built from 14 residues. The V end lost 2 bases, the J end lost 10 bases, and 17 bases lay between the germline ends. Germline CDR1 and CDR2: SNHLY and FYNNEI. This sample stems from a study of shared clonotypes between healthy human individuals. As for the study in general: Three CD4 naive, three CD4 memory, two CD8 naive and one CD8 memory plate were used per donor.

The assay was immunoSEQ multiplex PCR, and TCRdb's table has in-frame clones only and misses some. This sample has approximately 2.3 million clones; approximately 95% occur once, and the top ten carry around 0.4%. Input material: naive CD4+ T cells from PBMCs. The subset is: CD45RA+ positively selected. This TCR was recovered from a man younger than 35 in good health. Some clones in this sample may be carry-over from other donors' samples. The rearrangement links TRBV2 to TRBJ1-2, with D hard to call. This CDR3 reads CASSEWESGRVYTF. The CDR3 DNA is TGTGCCAGCAGTGAATGGGAATCCGGGAGAGTCTACACCTTC.